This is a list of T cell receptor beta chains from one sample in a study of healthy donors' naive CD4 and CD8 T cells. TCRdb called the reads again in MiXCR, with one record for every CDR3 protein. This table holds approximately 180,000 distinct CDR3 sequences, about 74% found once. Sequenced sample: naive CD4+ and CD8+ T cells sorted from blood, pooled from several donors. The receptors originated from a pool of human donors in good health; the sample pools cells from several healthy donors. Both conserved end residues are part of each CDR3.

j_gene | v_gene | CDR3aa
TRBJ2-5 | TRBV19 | CASSMEGWRQETQYF
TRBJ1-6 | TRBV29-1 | CSAVTGGGSPLHF
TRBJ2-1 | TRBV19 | CASSIDRGDREQFF
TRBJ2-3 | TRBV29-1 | CSADQREPTDTQYF
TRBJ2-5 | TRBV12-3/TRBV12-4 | CASSFPLTSGQETQYF
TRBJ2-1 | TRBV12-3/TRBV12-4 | CASIPEGGVGNEQFF
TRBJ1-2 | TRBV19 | CASRDRGLSGYTF
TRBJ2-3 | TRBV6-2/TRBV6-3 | CASSFNRGWTDTQYF
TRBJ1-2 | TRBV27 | CASSRGTGYLGYTF
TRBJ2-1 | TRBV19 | CASSPRENNEQFF
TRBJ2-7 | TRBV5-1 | CASSPTGGGEQYF
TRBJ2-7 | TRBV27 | CASSYGEVYEQYF
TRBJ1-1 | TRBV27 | CASSLSGDSLRGDTEAFF
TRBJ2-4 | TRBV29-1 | CSVGDRGLSKNIQYF
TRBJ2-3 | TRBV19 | CASSIPGLADTQYF
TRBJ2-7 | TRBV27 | CASSPTGTGTYEQYF
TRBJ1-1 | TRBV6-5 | CASSYSPRDTEAFF
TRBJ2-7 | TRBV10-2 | CASSEALTYEQYF
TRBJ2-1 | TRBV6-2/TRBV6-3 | CASSYYGYSNNEQFF
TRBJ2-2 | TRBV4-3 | CASSPVRGLDTGELFF
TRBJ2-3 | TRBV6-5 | CASRPLTSTDTQYF
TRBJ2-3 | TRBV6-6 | CASSYGDSSNTQYF
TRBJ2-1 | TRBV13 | CASSLALLEAGGHNEQFF